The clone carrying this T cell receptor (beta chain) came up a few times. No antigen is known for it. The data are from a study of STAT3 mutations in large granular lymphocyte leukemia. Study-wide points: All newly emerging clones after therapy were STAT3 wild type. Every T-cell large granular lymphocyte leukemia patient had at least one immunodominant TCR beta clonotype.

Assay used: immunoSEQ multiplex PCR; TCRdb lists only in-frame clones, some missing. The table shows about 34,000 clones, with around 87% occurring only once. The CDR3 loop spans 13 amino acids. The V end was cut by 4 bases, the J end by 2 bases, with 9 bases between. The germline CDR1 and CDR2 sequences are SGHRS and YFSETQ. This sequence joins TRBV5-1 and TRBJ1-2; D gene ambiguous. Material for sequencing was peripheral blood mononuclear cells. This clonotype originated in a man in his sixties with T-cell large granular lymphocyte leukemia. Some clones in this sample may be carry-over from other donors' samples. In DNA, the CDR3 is TGCGCCAGCAGCCCGGAGGGCAACTATGGCTACACCTTC. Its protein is CASSPEGNYGYTF.